Below, 8 T cell receptor beta chains from the same sample are listed, as sequenced in a study of T-cell reconstitution after alpha-beta-depleted transplantation in children. TCRbeta library construction was performed incorporating unique molecular identifiers. TCRdb redid the calling of the PCR reads with MiXCR, one entry per CDR3 protein. This table holds 500,000 to 600,000 distinct CDR3 sequences, roughly 18% found once. Source: PBMCs from the stem cell graft donor, taken from the stem cell graft. Source of these receptors: a human donor who donated a stem cell graft to a child with acute lymphoblastic leukemia.

This chain links TRBV11-3 with TRBJ2-5; D gene uncertain. Trimming removed 3 bases at V and 5 bases at J, with 10 bases between. The CDR3 runs 13 residues. From germline, CDR1 is SGHNT and CDR2 YENEEA. In nucleotides, the CDR3 is TGTGCCAGCAGCTTCGACCAGACGGAGACCCAGTACTTC. It is translated as CASSFDQTETQYF. The entire variable domain, with the rest obtained from reference TRBV11-3 and TRBJ2-5, is as follows: EAGVVQSPRYKIIEKKQPVAFWCNPISGHNTLYWYLQNLGQGPELLIRYENEEAVDDSQLPKDRFSAERLKGVDSTLKIQPAELGDSAVYLCASSFDQTETQYFGPGTRLLVL.

The rearrangement links TRBV18 to TRBJ2-3; TRBD1 agrees at 8 bases. V shed 5 bases, J shed 6 bases, and the junction held 10 bases outside the gene matches. The CDR3 is 15 residues long. The germline V gene encodes CDR1 KGHSH and CDR2 LQKENI. Here the CDR3 reads CASSIPGQVGDTQYF. CDR3 in DNA: TGTGCCAGCTCAATCCCGGGACAGGTCGGCGATACGCAGTATTTT.

The chain links TRBV9 to TRBJ1-1; D call uncertain. Germline CDR1 and CDR2: SGDLS and YYNGEE. The CDR3 covers 12 residues. Trimming took 3 bases from V and 1 from J, leaving 4 bases between them. The CDR3 DNA sequence: TGTGCCAGCAGCGAGTGGAACACTGAAGCTTTCTTT. This translates into CASSEWNTEAFF.

This rearrangement joins TRBV18 to TRBJ2-1; maybe TRBD2 (5 bases). CDR3 length equals 17 residues. V lost 0 bases and J 0 bases, leaving 12 bases between the germline ends. Germline CDR1 is KGHSH and CDR2 is LQKENI. CDR3: CASSPPMSGISYNEQFF. The CDR3, as DNA: TGTGCCAGCTCACCACCGATGTCGGGAATCTCCTACAATGAGCAGTTCTTC.

This clonotype appeared a few times. The chain uses TRBV9 and TRBJ1-1; TRBD1 might be the D (6 bases). Germline V gene lookup returns CDR1 SGDLS and CDR2 YYNGEE. The CDR3 has 15 residues. V was cut by 4 bases and J by 6 bases, with 19 bases left in between. Written as DNA, the CDR3 is TGTGCCAGCAGCCCGCCGGGGTGGAGGGGGGCTGAAGCTTTCTTT. It codes for CASSPPGWRGAEAFF.

This clonotype showed up just a few times. The rearrangement links TRBV5-1 to TRBJ2-2; 8 nucleotides agree with TRBD1. V gave up 3 bases and J gave up 3 bases; unmatched junction bases: 4. CDR1 and CDR2 (germline): SGHRS, YFSETQ. This CDR3 has 15 residues. The CDR3 DNA reads TGCGCCAGCAGCTCCCGGACAGGGCACACCGGGGAGCTGTTTTTT. It encodes CASSSRTGHTGELFF.

The chain employs TRBV20-1 and TRBJ2-1, with 7 bases lining up with TRBD2. Trimming at V came to 3 bases and at J to 2 bases, leaving 4 bases not matched to a gene. Germline V lookup: CDR1 DFQATT, CDR2 SNEGSKA (reference sequence). This CDR3 comprises 14 residues. CDR3 loop: CSARGEGTYNEQFF. The CDR3 DNA reads as TGCAGTGCTAGGGGGGAGGGGACCTACAATGAGCAGTTCTTC.

V is TRBV7-2 and J is TRBJ1-4, with 7 bases matching TRBD1. V was clipped by 5 bases and J by 1 base; unmatched bases: 7. Germline V gives CDR1 SGHTA, CDR2 FQGNSA. The CDR3 covers 16 residues. The CDR3 DNA is TGTGCCAGCAGCGGTACAGGGGAAGTAACTAATGAAAAACTGTTTTTT. This gives the protein CASSGTGEVTNEKLFF.